A single T cell receptor beta chain is shown here with its context. This clonotype was seen a few times. Its antigen is still unknown. It has no much larger one-base neighbor in the sample; base qualities were not kept. The study excluded patients with uncontrolled infections, other autoimmune diseases, pregnancy or lactation. Clinical symptoms, serum thyroxine and TRAb, thyroid ultrasound, and orbital computed tomography formed the basis for the diagnoses. Trizol reagent was used to extract total RNA, and RNA quality was then checked on an Agilent 2100 Bioanalyzer. The TCR beta CDR3 regions were amplified from RNA transcripts. The TCR CDR3 was subjected to a first round of RT-PCR using the HTBI primer set and the Qiagen OneStep RT-PCR kit. Libraries were constructed in a second round of multiplex PCR, after which size selection and purification were performed. The libraries were sequenced on an Illumina HiSeq2000 using paired-end 100 bp reads. The authors processed their data as follows. SOAPnuke was used to process the raw data, with reads discarded if the reads contained adapters or uncalled bases, had a mean Phred below 15, or lacked an exact constant-primer or identifier match. COPE v1.2.5 was used to merge high-quality paired reads, and clonotypes were defined as unique nucleotide sequences. Clonotypes were aligned to IMGT TRBV, TRBD and TRBJ reference segments using MiTCR v1.1. The analysis included only V-J combinations with a frequency above 0.0001, which together covered 99% to 99.2% of the repertoires. A TCS score was defined as the ratio of F50 (clonal expansion) to E x V (chaos), with BLOSUM62-based TCRdist applied between CDR3 peptides within each V-J. Welch's t-statistics and random forest reduced around 510 V-J features to about 12, which were used in a naive Bayes classifier (R e1071). Thyroid-blood repertoire similarity was quantified with the Morisita-Horn index. Starting from the raw public reads, TCRdb applied fastp trimming at Q25, assembled clones with MiXCR and retained in-frame beta chains. Merged by CDR3 protein, the rows form single entries marked with the most common genes and DNA. TCRdb, not the original authors, processed these V and J calls. A total of 500,000 to 600,000 distinct CDR3 sequences appear in this sample, about 45% of them only once. In total, the top ten clones hold roughly 19% of the sample.

The record originates from a study of T cells in Graves' hyperthyroidism and ophthalmopathy (dated by TCRdb to about 2019). Study-wide context: A discovery cohort of roughly 100 patients, about 40 with Graves' ophthalmopathy and 57 with stable Graves' hyperthyroidism, was used to find distinguishing TCR V-J signatures. Once sampling was done, hyperthyroidism patients were given methimazole at a starting dose of 30 mg daily, whereas ophthalmopathy patients were given high-dose intravenous methylprednisolone. In addition, the study compared T-cell repertoires in thyroid tissue and in blood from roughly six Graves' hyperthyroidism patients. The 95 to 100 discovery patients were divided at random into training and test sets in a 7:3 ratio. TCR Vbeta CDR3 sequencing of 130 to 150 peripheral blood samples (about 45 ophthalmopathy, around 80 hyperthyroidism and roughly 17 progressor patients) is reported in the paper. An independent validation cohort of under 20 hyperthyroidism patients and about 16 patients who later progressed to ophthalmopathy tested prospective prediction of ophthalmopathy.

Trimming removed 4 bases from V and 2 bases from J; the gene matches leave 12 bases unexplained. CDR1 SGHAT and CDR2 FQNNGV were looked up in the germline V gene. Counted from cysteine to phenylalanine, this CDR3 has 19 amino acids. Of all the DNA, just the CDR3 is kept, 57 bases in frame from base 1. The investigation overall reported the following: No statistical method was used to fix the sample size in advance, and group allocation was not hidden from the investigators. In validation, progression to ophthalmopathy was predicted by the model with nearly 71% sensitivity and around 75% specificity, a median of about 6.8 months before onset. Most expanded thyroid clonotypes (frequency above 0.001) were also found in blood, which suggests that blood repertoires may mirror thyroid immune responses. A model built on a 13 V-J signature distinguished ophthalmopathy from stable hyperthyroidism, reaching roughly 88% sensitivity and around 81% specificity in cross-validation and 80%/75% in testing.

The clonotype comes from an adult woman with Graves' disease, either hyperthyroidism or ophthalmopathy (not recorded which). Sequences were obtained from peripheral blood or thyroid tissue (not recorded which). The rearrangement combines TRBV11-2 with TRBJ2-2, with 11 bases in between that match TRBD1. The CDR3 in this case is CASSSILRDRGANTGELFF. The DNA is TGTGCCAGCAGCTCGATACTTCGGGACAGGGGGGCTAACACCGGGGAGCTGTTTTTT. Reference TRBV11-2 and TRBJ2-2 genes cover what lies past the CDR3, so the full variable domain is EAGVAQSPRYKIIEKRQSVAFWCNPISGHATLYWYQQILGQGPKLLIQFQNNGVVDDSQLPKDRFSAERLKGVDSTLKIQPAKLEDSAVYLCASSSILRDRGANTGELFFGEGSRLTVL.